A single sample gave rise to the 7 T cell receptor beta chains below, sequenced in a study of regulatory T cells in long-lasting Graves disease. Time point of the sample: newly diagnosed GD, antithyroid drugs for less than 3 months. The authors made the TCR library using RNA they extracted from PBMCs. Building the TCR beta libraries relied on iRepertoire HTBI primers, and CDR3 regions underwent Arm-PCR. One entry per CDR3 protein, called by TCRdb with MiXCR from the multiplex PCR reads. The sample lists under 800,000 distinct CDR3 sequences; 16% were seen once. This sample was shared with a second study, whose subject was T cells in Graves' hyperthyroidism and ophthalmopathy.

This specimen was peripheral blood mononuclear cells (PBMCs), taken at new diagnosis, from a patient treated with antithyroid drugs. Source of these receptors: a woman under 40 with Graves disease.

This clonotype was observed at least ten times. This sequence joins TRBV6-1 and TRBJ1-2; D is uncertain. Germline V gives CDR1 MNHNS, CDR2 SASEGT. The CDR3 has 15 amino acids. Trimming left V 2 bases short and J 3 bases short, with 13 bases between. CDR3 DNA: TGTGCCAGCAGTGAACTCGCCTATGGCGACTATGGCTACACCTTC. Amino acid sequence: CASSELAYGDYGYTF.

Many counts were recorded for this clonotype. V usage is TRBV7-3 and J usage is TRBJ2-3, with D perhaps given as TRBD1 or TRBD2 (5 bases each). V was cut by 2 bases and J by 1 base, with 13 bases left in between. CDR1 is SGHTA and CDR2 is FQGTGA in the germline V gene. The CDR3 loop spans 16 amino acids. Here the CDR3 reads CASSLLSGTRTDTQYF. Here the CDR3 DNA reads TGTGCCAGCAGCTTATTAAGTGGGACCCGCACAGATACGCAGTATTTT. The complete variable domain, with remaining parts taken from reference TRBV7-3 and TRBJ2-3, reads GAGVSQTPSNKVTEKGKYVELRCDPISGHTALYWYRQSLGQGPEFLIYFQGTGAADDSGLPNDRFFAVRPEGSVSTLKIQRTERGDSAVYLCASSLLSGTRTDTQYFGPGTRLTVL.

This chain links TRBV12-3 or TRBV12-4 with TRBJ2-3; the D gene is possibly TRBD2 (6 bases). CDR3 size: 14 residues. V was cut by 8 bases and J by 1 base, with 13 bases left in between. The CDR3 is CASLGGYRTDTQYF. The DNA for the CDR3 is TGTGCCAGCCTGGGGGGTTATCGCACAGATACGCAGTATTTT.

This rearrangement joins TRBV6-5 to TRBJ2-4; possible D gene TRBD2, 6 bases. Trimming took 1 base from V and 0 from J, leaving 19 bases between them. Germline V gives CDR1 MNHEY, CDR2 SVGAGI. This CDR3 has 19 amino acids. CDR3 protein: CASSYWASEPKGAKNIQYF. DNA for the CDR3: TGTGCCAGCAGTTACTGGGCTAGCGAACCAAAGGGAGCCAAAAACATTCAGTACTTC.

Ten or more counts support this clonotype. The CDR3 spells CASSVDNRSNQPQHF. CDR3 coding DNA: TGTGCCAGCAGCGTAGACAACCGTAGCAATCAGCCCCAGCATTTT. This sequence joins TRBV9 and TRBJ1-5, with D hard to call. Germline V lookup: CDR1 SGDLS, CDR2 YYNGEE. V lost 0 bases, J lost 0 bases, and 7 bases lay in between. This CDR3 is built from 15 residues. Full variable domain (missing parts from reference TRBV9 and TRBJ1-5): DSGVTQTPKHLITATGQRVTLRCSPRSGDLSVYWYQQSLDQGLQFLIQYYNGEERAKGNILERFSAQQFPDLHSELNLSSLELGDSALYFCASSVDNRSNQPQHFGDGTRLSIL.

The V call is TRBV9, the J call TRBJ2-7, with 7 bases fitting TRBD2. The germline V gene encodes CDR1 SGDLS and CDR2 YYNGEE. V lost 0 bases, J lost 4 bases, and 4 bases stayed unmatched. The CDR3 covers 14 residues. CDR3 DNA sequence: TGTGCCAGCAGCGTAGACAGCGGGGCGTACGAGCAGTACTTC. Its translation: CASSVDSGAYEQYF.

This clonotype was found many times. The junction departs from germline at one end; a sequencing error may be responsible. The DNA of the CDR3 is TGTGCCAGCAGTAATCTCTATGAGCAGTTCTTC. It codes for CASSNLYEQFF. This rearrangement joins TRBV19 to TRBJ2-1; D ambiguous. The CDR3 runs 11 residues. The germline CDR1 and CDR2 sequences are LNHDA and SQIVND (reference sequence).